Given below is one TCR beta chain in context. The data belong to a study of cytomegalovirus exposure and HLA in healthy donors. When sampled, the donors appeared nominally healthy, though they likely had unrecorded immune exposures. Primers: 60 Vbeta forward and 13 Jbeta reverse. Original data processing: Later work found 80 million or so unique TCR beta chains, with 9 million to 13 million shared. Clones were sequenced by immunoSEQ multiplex PCR, and TCRdb holds only the in-frame ones, with some missing. That table furnishes V, J and clone size, whereas the DNA furnished D and trimming. This sample has 150,000 to 200,000 clones, with roughly 84% found just once. Sequencing was performed on PBMCs. The clonotype was recovered from a boy aged 2 to 10 in good health and CMV-seronegative.

This chain's CDR3 is CASSSVLGLAGAYNEQFF. CDR3 coding DNA: TGCGCCAGCAGTTCCGTCCTAGGACTAGCGGGGGCCTACAATGAGCAGTTCTTC. The chain carries TRBV5-1 and TRBJ2-1; 13 positions agree with TRBD2. With V trimmed by 5 bases and J by 2 bases, 10 bases remained unmatched. CDR1 is SGHRS and CDR2 is YFSETQ in the germline V gene. The CDR3 has 18 amino acids.